This is a list of T cell receptor beta chains from one sample in a study of blood T cell repertoires in COVID-19. The protocol was immunoSEQ multiplex PCR, while the TCRdb copy is restricted to in-frame clones and leaves out a portion. This sample has hundreds of thousands of clones; around 90% occur once, and the top ten carry roughly 0.8%. Sequencing was carried out using peripheral blood. These receptors originate from a woman in her twenties or thirties with acute or convalescent COVID-19. The CDR3 runs from the conserved cysteine through the conserved F or W. Fields, in order: J gene, D gene, clone size, V gene, CDR3 DNA, CDR3 protein. The D gene is left open where the match is weak. A row's size may be missing; if present it is once, few, many or a size class.

j_call: TRBJ2-5; d_call: TRBD1; clone_size: NA; v_call: TRBV5-1; cdr3_nt: TGCGCCAGCAGCGGGACAGGTCGGAGGGAGACCCAGTACTTC; cdr3_aa: CASSGTGRRETQYF
j_call: TRBJ2-1; d_call: TRBD2; clone_size: few; v_call: TRBV4-1; cdr3_nt: TGCGCCAGCAGCCAGAGCCTTATTGGCGGGAGGGCCAATGAGCAGTTCTTC; cdr3_aa: CASSQSLIGGRANEQFF
j_call: TRBJ2-7; d_call: TRBD2; clone_size: NA; v_call: TRBV14; cdr3_nt: TGTGCCAGCAGCCCCCATAGCCTTTCCTTAGCGGGAAGGTCCTACGAGCAGTACTTC; cdr3_aa: CASSPHSLSLAGRSYEQYF
j_call: TRBJ2-1; d_call: TRBD1; clone_size: NA; v_call: TRBV6-6; cdr3_nt: TGTGCCAGCAGTAACCGGGACAGGGGGGTGGGTGAGCAGTTCTTC; cdr3_aa: CASSNRDRGVGEQFF
j_call: TRBJ2-1; d_call: TRBD2; clone_size: NA; v_call: TRBV19; cdr3_nt: TGTGCCAGTAGTATAGGTAGCGGGAGGAATTACAATGAGCAGTTCTTC; cdr3_aa: CASSIGSGRNYNEQFF
j_call: TRBJ2-1; d_call: TRBD2; clone_size: once; v_call: TRBV19; cdr3_nt: TGTGCCAGTAGTATATCGACTAGCGGTTCTCGGGAGCAGTTCTTC; cdr3_aa: CASSISTSGSREQFF
j_call: TRBJ1-5; d_call: NA; clone_size: NA; v_call: TRBV2; cdr3_nt: TGTGCCAGCATTATAAGACAGTCCCTGGGATCTGTGGGCAATCAGCCCCAGCATTTT; cdr3_aa: CASIIRQSLGSVGNQPQHF
j_call: TRBJ2-7; d_call: TRBD2; clone_size: NA; v_call: TRBV6-5; cdr3_nt: TGTGCCAGCAGGGCCAGCGGGGTTAGCTCCTACGAGCAGTACTTC; cdr3_aa: CASRASGVSSYEQYF
j_call: TRBJ1-4; d_call: NA; clone_size: NA; v_call: TRBV27; cdr3_nt: TGTGCCAGCAGTTCCCGACAGGTAGATGAAAAACTGTTTTTT; cdr3_aa: CASSSRQVDEKLFF
j_call: TRBJ2-5; d_call: TRBD2; clone_size: NA; v_call: TRBV3-1/TRBV3-2; cdr3_nt: TGTGCCAGCAGCCCGGATCTAGCGTGGGGAGGGCCGGAGACCCAGTACTTC; cdr3_aa: CASSPDLAWGGPETQYF
j_call: TRBJ2-1; d_call: TRBD2; clone_size: NA; v_call: TRBV6-5; cdr3_nt: TGTGCCAGCAAACAGGGACTAGCGGAGCAGTTCTTC; cdr3_aa: CASKQGLAEQFF
j_call: TRBJ2-1; d_call: NA; clone_size: NA; v_call: TRBV7-6; cdr3_nt: TGTGCCAGCAGCTTTCCAGCGGGACAATCCTACAATGAGCAGTTCTTC; cdr3_aa: CASSFPAGQSYNEQFF
j_call: TRBJ1-5; d_call: TRBD1; clone_size: NA; v_call: TRBV6-1; cdr3_nt: TGTGCCAGCAGTGAAAACGGCAGGGGGAGTCAGCCCCAGCATTTT; cdr3_aa: CASSENGRGSQPQHF
j_call: TRBJ2-7; d_call: TRBD2; clone_size: NA; v_call: TRBV7-3; cdr3_nt: TGTGCCAGCAGTCCTGGACTAGCGGGCTCCTACGAGCAGTACTTC; cdr3_aa: CASSPGLAGSYEQYF
j_call: TRBJ2-1; d_call: NA; clone_size: NA; v_call: TRBV18; cdr3_nt: TGTGCCAGCTCAGGTTTAGGAGCCTTCGGTAATGAGCAGTTCTTC; cdr3_aa: CASSGLGAFGNEQFF
j_call: TRBJ2-1; d_call: NA; clone_size: NA; v_call: TRBV3-1/TRBV3-2; cdr3_nt: TGTGCCAGCAGCTATACAGGAAGCTACAATGAGCAGTTCTTC; cdr3_aa: CASSYTGSYNEQFF
j_call: TRBJ1-5; d_call: TRBD1; clone_size: NA; v_call: TRBV27; cdr3_nt: TGTGCCAGCAGTCGGGACAGGGACCGTAATCAGCCCCAGCATTTT; cdr3_aa: CASSRDRDRNQPQHF
j_call: TRBJ2-1; d_call: NA; clone_size: NA; v_call: TRBV14; cdr3_nt: TGTGCCAGCAGCCAAGACCGGGTTCGGTACAATGAGCAGTTCTTC; cdr3_aa: CASSQDRVRYNEQFF
j_call: TRBJ1-4; d_call: TRBD1; clone_size: once; v_call: TRBV5-1; cdr3_nt: TGCGCCAGCAGCTTACGACAGGGGGCTAAACTGTTTTTT; cdr3_aa: CASSLRQGAKLFF
j_call: TRBJ2-7; d_call: TRBD1; clone_size: few; v_call: TRBV10-3; cdr3_nt: TGTGCCATCAGTGACTACCTACAGGGGGAATTTGCCTACGAGCAGTACTTC; cdr3_aa: CAISDYLQGEFAYEQYF
j_call: TRBJ1-5; d_call: NA; clone_size: NA; v_call: TRBV19; cdr3_nt: TGTGCCAGTAGTATCCCGGGGGGTAGTAGCAATCAGCCCCAGCATTTT; cdr3_aa: CASSIPGGSSNQPQHF
j_call: TRBJ2-7; d_call: NA; clone_size: NA; v_call: TRBV2; cdr3_nt: TGTGCCAGCAGTGAAGCGCAAACAGGGTTCTCCTACGAGCAGTACTTC; cdr3_aa: CASSEAQTGFSYEQYF
j_call: TRBJ2-3; d_call: NA; clone_size: NA; v_call: TRBV3-1/TRBV3-2; cdr3_nt: TGTGCCAGCAGCCAACCTAGTAAGACAGATACGCAGTATTTT; cdr3_aa: CASSQPSKTDTQYF
j_call: TRBJ2-1; d_call: TRBD1; clone_size: NA; v_call: TRBV19; cdr3_nt: TGTGCCAGTAGTGCTCCTCGGGACAGATTTAGTGAGCAGTTCTTC; cdr3_aa: CASSAPRDRFSEQFF
j_call: TRBJ2-7; d_call: TRBD1; clone_size: NA; v_call: TRBV4-2; cdr3_nt: TGTGCCAGCAGCCGAACCGGGACAGGAGCCTACGAGCAGTACTTC; cdr3_aa: CASSRTGTGAYEQYF
j_call: TRBJ2-7; d_call: TRBD1; clone_size: NA; v_call: TRBV19; cdr3_nt: TGTGCCAGTAGTATTGGGACAGGGGGGTACGAGCAGTACTTC; cdr3_aa: CASSIGTGGYEQYF
j_call: TRBJ2-1; d_call: TRBD2; clone_size: NA; v_call: TRBV11-3; cdr3_nt: TGTGCCAGCAGCTTGCTAGCGGGAGCTTACAATGAGCAGTTCTTC; cdr3_aa: CASSLLAGAYNEQFF
j_call: TRBJ1-5; d_call: NA; clone_size: NA; v_call: TRBV30; cdr3_nt: TGTGCCTGGGACCGGGGGGCAAGCAATCAGCCCCAGCATTTT; cdr3_aa: CAWDRGASNQPQHF
j_call: TRBJ2-1; d_call: NA; clone_size: NA; v_call: TRBV7-3; cdr3_nt: TGTGCCAGCAGCCCCCAGGGCTACAATGAGCAGTTCTTC; cdr3_aa: CASSPQGYNEQFF
j_call: TRBJ1-1; d_call: NA; clone_size: NA; v_call: TRBV19; cdr3_nt: TGTGCCAGTAGTATGGGGGGTAACACTGAAGCTTTCTTT; cdr3_aa: CASSMGGNTEAFF
j_call: TRBJ2-7; d_call: NA; clone_size: NA; v_call: TRBV4-2; cdr3_nt: TGTGCCAGCAGCCAAGGGACCGGGGGTGGGGACGAGCAGTACTTC; cdr3_aa: CASSQGTGGGDEQYF
j_call: TRBJ2-7; d_call: NA; clone_size: NA; v_call: TRBV9; cdr3_nt: TGTGCCAGCAGTGTAGACCCAGCCTACGAGCAGTACTTC; cdr3_aa: CASSVDPAYEQYF
j_call: TRBJ2-7; d_call: TRBD1; clone_size: NA; v_call: TRBV7-8; cdr3_nt: TGTGCCAGCAGCTTAGTGGGGACAGGTGATTACGAGCAGTACTTC; cdr3_aa: CASSLVGTGDYEQYF
j_call: TRBJ2-7; d_call: NA; clone_size: NA; v_call: TRBV29-1; cdr3_nt: TGCAGCGTTGGGGGAGCTGGAGGGGTCGAGCAGTACTTC; cdr3_aa: CSVGGAGGVEQYF
j_call: TRBJ2-3; d_call: NA; clone_size: NA; v_call: TRBV21-1; cdr3_nt: TGTGCCAGGACTGCGGCGGTGTCCACAGATACGCAGTATTTT; cdr3_aa: CARTAAVSTDTQYF
j_call: TRBJ2-1; d_call: TRBD2; clone_size: NA; v_call: TRBV5-1; cdr3_nt: TGCGCCAGCAGCTTTGGACTAGCGGGAGTTAATGAGCAGTTCTTC; cdr3_aa: CASSFGLAGVNEQFF
j_call: TRBJ2-5; d_call: NA; clone_size: NA; v_call: TRBV29-1; cdr3_nt: TGCAGCGTCGGGGAAGAGACCCAGTACTTC; cdr3_aa: CSVGEETQYF
j_call: TRBJ1-3; d_call: NA; clone_size: NA; v_call: TRBV6-1; cdr3_nt: TGTGCCAGCAGTGAGGGGGCGGTAAACACCATATATTTT; cdr3_aa: CASSEGAVNTIYF
j_call: TRBJ2-7; d_call: TRBD2; clone_size: few; v_call: TRBV7-9; cdr3_nt: TGTGCCAGCAGCTTAGATTCTAGCGGGAACTACGAGCAGTACTTC; cdr3_aa: CASSLDSSGNYEQYF
j_call: TRBJ2-1; d_call: NA; clone_size: once; v_call: TRBV19; cdr3_nt: TGTGCCAGTAGACAGGGAACCTACAATGAGCAGTTCTTC; cdr3_aa: CASRQGTYNEQFF